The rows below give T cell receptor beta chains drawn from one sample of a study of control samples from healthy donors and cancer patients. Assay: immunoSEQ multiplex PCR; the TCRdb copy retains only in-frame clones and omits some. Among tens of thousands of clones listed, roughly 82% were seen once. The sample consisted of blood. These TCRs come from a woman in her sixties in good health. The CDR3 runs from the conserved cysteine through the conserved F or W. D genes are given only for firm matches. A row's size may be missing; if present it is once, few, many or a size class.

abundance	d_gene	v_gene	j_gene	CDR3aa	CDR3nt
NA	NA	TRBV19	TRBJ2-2	CASSRGQLTGELFF	TGTGCCAGTAGCAGGGGCCAGCTGACCGGGGAGCTGTTTTTT
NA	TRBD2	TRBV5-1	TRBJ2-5	CASSLRSGARETQYF	TGCGCCAGCAGCTTGCGTAGCGGGGCACGGGAGACCCAGTACTTC
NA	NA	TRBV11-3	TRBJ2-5	CASSLGGRETQYF	TGTGCCAGCAGCCTCGGGGGCCGAGAGACCCAGTACTTC
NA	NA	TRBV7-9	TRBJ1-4	CASSKRQANEKLFF	TGTGCCAGCAGCAAAAGACAGGCTAATGAAAAACTGTTTTTT
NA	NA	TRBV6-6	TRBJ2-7	CASSYRGQTYEQYF	TGTGCCAGCAGTTACCGCGGACAGACCTACGAGCAGTACTTC
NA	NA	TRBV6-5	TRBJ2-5	CASSFLGLSGETQYF	TGTGCCAGCAGTTTTCTCGGACTCTCCGGAGAGACCCAGTACTTC
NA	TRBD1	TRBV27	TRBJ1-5	CASSPPQGGRQPQHF	TGTGCCAGCAGTCCACCACAGGGGGGCCGTCAGCCCCAGCATTTT
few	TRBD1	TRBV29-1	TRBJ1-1	CSARQGRLGSEAFF	TGCAGCGCCAGACAGGGAAGACTGGGATCTGAAGCTTTCTTT
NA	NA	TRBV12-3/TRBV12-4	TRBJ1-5	CASSLISNQPQHF	TGTGCCAGCAGTTTGATTAGCAATCAGCCCCAGCATTTT
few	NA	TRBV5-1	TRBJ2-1	CASSLGAWGNEQFF	TGCGCCAGCAGCTTGGGGGCCTGGGGGAATGAGCAGTTCTTC
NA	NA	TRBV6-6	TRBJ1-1	CASRDRLDTEAFF	TGTGCCAGCAGAGACAGGCTCGACACTGAAGCTTTCTTT
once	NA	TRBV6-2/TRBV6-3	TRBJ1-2	CASSPTGTGEGYTF	TGTGCCAGCAGTCCGACCGGGACCGGGGAAGGCTACACCTTC
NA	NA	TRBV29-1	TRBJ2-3	CSVELGSTDTQYF	TGCAGCGTTGAACTGGGTAGCACAGATACGCAGTATTTT
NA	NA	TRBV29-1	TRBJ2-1	CSVENREGYNEQFF	TGCAGCGTTGAAAACAGGGAAGGCTACAATGAGCAGTTCTTC
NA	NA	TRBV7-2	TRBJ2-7	CASSSNRESYEQYF	TGTGCCAGCAGCTCTAACAGGGAGAGCTACGAGCAGTACTTC
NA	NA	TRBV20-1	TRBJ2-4	CSASLGVTLAKNIQYF	TGCAGTGCTAGTTTAGGTGTTACCCTAGCCAAAAACATTCAGTACTTC
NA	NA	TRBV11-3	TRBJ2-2	CASSPRQGLTGELFF	TGTGCCAGCAGCCCCCGACAGGGACTCACCGGGGAGCTGTTTTTT
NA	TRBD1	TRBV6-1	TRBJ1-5	CASSEVGQGSGNQPQHF	TGTGCCAGCAGTGAAGTGGGACAGGGATCGGGCAATCAGCCCCAGCATTTT
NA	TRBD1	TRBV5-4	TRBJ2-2	CASSTGQGWTGELFF	TGTGCCAGCAGCACTGGACAGGGATGGACCGGGGAGCTGTTTTTT
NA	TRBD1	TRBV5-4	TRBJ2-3	CASSLVVTGGKYTQYF	TGTGCCAGCAGCTTAGTCGTGACAGGGGGGAAGTATACGCAGTATTTT
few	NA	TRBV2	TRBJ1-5	CASSGDSNQPQHF	TGTGCCAGCAGTGGGGATAGCAATCAGCCCCAGCATTTT
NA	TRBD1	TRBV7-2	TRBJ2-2	CASNLARQGANTGELFF	TGTGCCAGCAACCTAGCGAGACAGGGGGCAAACACCGGGGAGCTGTTTTTT
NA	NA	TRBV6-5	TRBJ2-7	CASSYGRAYEQYF	TGTGCCAGCAGTTACGGCAGGGCCTACGAGCAGTACTTC
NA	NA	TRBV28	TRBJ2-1	CASSSPRVHEQFF	TGTGCCAGCAGCTCCCCCAGGGTACATGAGCAGTTCTTC
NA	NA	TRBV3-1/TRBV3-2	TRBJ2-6	CASSRDCSQGSPPTGANVLTF	TGTGCCAGCTCAAGAGACTGTAGCCAGGGGTCCCCTCCCACTGGGGCCAACGTCCTGACTTTC
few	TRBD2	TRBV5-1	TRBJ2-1	CASSLVGTSGPYNEQFF	TGCGCCAGCAGCTTGGTAGGGACTAGCGGCCCATACAATGAGCAGTTCTTC
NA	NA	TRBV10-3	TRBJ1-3	CAISAMEAGNTIYF	TGTGCCATCAGTGCCATGGAGGCTGGAAACACCATATATTTT
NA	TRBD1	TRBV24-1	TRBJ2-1	CATRSSGQGAGGQFF	TGTGCCACCAGATCGTCGGGACAGGGGGCCGGTGGGCAGTTCTTC
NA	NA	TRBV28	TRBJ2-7	CASSFGQVSYEQYF	TGTGCCAGCAGTTTTGGGCAGGTATCCTACGAGCAGTACTTC
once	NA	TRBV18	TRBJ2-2	CASSPLTGELFF	TGTGCCAGCTCACCACTCACCGGGGAGCTGTTTTTT
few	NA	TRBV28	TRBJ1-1	CASSFYNRQNTEAFF	TGTGCCAGCAGTTTCTATAACAGACAGAACACTGAAGCTTTCTTT
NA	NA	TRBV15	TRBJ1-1	CATSGGLVTEAFF	TGTGCCACCAGCGGAGGGTTAGTCACTGAAGCTTTCTTT
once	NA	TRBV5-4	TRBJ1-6	CASSSDYNSPLHF	TGTGCCAGCAGTTCAGACTATAATTCACCCCTCCACTTT
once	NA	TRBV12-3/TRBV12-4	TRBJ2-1	CASSFEPRGEQFF	TGTGCCAGCAGTTTTGAGCCTAGGGGGGAGCAGTTCTTC
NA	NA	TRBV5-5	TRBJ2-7	CASSFFDTTYEQYF	TGTGCCAGCAGCTTCTTCGACACTACCTACGAGCAGTACTTC
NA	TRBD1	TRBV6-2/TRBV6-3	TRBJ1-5	CASSYLGQGAGQPQHF	TGTGCCAGCAGTTACCTAGGACAGGGGGCGGGACAGCCCCAGCATTTT
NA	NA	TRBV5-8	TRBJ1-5	CASSLVQPQHF	TGTGCCAGCAGCTTGGTTCAGCCCCAGCATTTT
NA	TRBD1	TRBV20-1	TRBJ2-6	CSASPGGYSGANVLTF	TGCAGTGCTAGTCCAGGGGGCTACTCTGGGGCCAACGTCCTGACTTTC
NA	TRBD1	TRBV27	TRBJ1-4	CASSLDRVGEKLFF	TGTGCCAGCAGTCTCGACAGGGTCGGTGAAAAACTGTTTTTT
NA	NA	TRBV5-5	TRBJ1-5	CASSLSAAVGNQPQHF	TGTGCCAGCAGCTTGTCGGCAGCAGTAGGCAATCAGCCCCAGCATTTT
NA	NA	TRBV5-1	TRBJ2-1	CASSPGLVTPYNEQFF	TGCGCCAGCAGCCCCGGACTCGTGACCCCCTACAATGAGCAGTTCTTC
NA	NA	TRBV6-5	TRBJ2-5	CASSRAGAAQETQYF	TGTGCCAGCTCGAGGGCTGGGGCTGCTCAAGAGACCCAGTACTTC
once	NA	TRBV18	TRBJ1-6	CASSPGGGTPLHF	TGTGCCAGCTCACCAGGAGGGGGGACACCCCTCCACTTT
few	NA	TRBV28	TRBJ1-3	CASTPGGGISGNTIYF	TGTGCCAGCACCCCTGGGGGTGGGATATCTGGAAACACCATATATTTT
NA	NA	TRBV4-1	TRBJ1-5	CASSQEGEKGFYSNQPQHF	TGCGCCAGCAGCCAAGAAGGGGAAAAAGGCTTTTATAGCAATCAGCCCCAGCATTTT
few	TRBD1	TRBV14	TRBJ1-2	CASRQGAYGYTF	TGTGCCAGCAGACAGGGGGCCTATGGCTACACCTTC
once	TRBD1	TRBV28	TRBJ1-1	CASSIPGGHFEAFF	TGTGCCAGCAGTATTCCAGGGGGCCACTTTGAAGCTTTCTTT
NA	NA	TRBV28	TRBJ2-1	CASIEGLNNEQFF	TGTGCCAGCATCGAGGGGCTCAACAATGAGCAGTTCTTC
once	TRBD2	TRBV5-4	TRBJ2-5	CASRDPGGQETQYF	TGTGCCAGCAGGGACCCGGGGGGGCAAGAGACCCAGTACTTC
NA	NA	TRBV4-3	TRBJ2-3	CASSQELARKDTQYF	TGCGCCAGCAGCCAAGAACTAGCCAGGAAAGATACGCAGTATTTT
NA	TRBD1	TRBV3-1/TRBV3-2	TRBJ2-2	CASSKGTGGHGELFF	TGTGCCAGCAGCAAAGGGACAGGGGGCCACGGGGAGCTGTTTTTT
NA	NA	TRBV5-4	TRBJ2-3	CASCQGGAADTQYF	TGTGCCAGCTGCCAAGGGGGGGCGGCAGATACGCAGTATTTT
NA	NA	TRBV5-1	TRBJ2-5	CASGRNLQETQYF	TGCGCTAGCGGCCGGAATCTGCAAGAGACCCAGTACTTC
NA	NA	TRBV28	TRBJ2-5	CASSLGRAQETQYF	TGTGCCAGCAGTTTGGGTAGAGCTCAAGAGACCCAGTACTTC